These T cell receptor beta chains were read from a single sample in a study of T cells in Graves' hyperthyroidism and ophthalmopathy. TCRdb re-called the multiplex PCR reads with MiXCR, one entry per CDR3 protein. The sample has some 360,000 distinct CDR3 sequences, approximately 15% seen once. Sequencing input: blood. These receptor sequences come from a woman aged 55-75 years with Graves' hyperthyroidism. CDR3s include the opening cysteine and the closing phenylalanine or tryptophan. Fields, in order: D gene, J gene, clone size, V gene, CDR3 DNA, CDR3 protein. D genes are given only for firm matches. Clone size is stated in some rows and not others, as once, few, many or a class when expanded.

D gene: TRBD2; J gene: TRBJ2-1; clone size: -; V gene: TRBV7-3; CDR3 DNA: TGTGCCAGCAGCCAAGGTGCTAGCGGGAGCCCAAGACAAACCGAGCAGTTCTTC; CDR3 protein: CASSQGASGSPRQTEQFF
D gene: TRBD2; J gene: TRBJ2-2; clone size: -; V gene: TRBV2; CDR3 DNA: TGTGCCAGCAGCCCCACTAGCGGGAGGGACACCGGGGAGCTGTTTTTT; CDR3 protein: CASSPTSGRDTGELFF
D gene: -; J gene: TRBJ1-1; clone size: few; V gene: TRBV6-1; CDR3 DNA: TGTGCCAGCAGGGGACTACACAGGGTTTCGGGCACTGAAGCTTTCTTT; CDR3 protein: CASRGLHRVSGTEAFF
D gene: -; J gene: TRBJ1-2; clone size: few; V gene: TRBV10-3; CDR3 DNA: TGTGCCATCAGTGAGTCCTACAGTAACTATGGCTACACCTTC; CDR3 protein: CAISESYSNYGYTF
D gene: -; J gene: TRBJ1-1; clone size: many; V gene: TRBV7-2; CDR3 DNA: TGTGCCAGCAGCTGGCGACATATGAACACTGAAGCTTTCTTT; CDR3 protein: CASSWRHMNTEAFF
D gene: -; J gene: TRBJ1-5; clone size: many; V gene: TRBV27; CDR3 DNA: TGTGCCAGCAGCCCTCGGGGACCGGGCAATCAGCCCCAGCATTTT; CDR3 protein: CASSPRGPGNQPQHF
D gene: TRBD2; J gene: TRBJ2-7; clone size: many; V gene: TRBV9; CDR3 DNA: TGTGCCAGCAGCGATAGCGGGAGGCCCTTAGGCGAGCAGTACTTC; CDR3 protein: CASSDSGRPLGEQYF
D gene: TRBD2; J gene: TRBJ2-7; clone size: -; V gene: TRBV19; CDR3 DNA: TGTGCCAGTACCGCCTCCGGACCAGCGGGAATTCGGCCTCTTTACGAGCAGTACTTC; CDR3 protein: CASTASGPAGIRPLYEQYF
D gene: TRBD2; J gene: TRBJ2-3; clone size: few; V gene: TRBV6-5; CDR3 DNA: TGTGCCAGCAGTTACTCCCTAGCGGAGGCCTGGGGCACGCAGTATTTT; CDR3 protein: CASSYSLAEAWGTQYF
D gene: TRBD1; J gene: TRBJ1-1; clone size: many; V gene: TRBV5-1; CDR3 DNA: TGCGCCAGCAGCCCTGGGACAGGGGGGGCGAACACTGAAGCTTTCTTT; CDR3 protein: CASSPGTGGANTEAFF
D gene: -; J gene: TRBJ1-2; clone size: many; V gene: TRBV18; CDR3 DNA: TGTGCCAGCTCACCTTTTGGGACTCCTAACTATGGCTACACCTTC; CDR3 protein: CASSPFGTPNYGYTF
D gene: TRBD1; J gene: TRBJ1-5; clone size: many; V gene: TRBV20-1; CDR3 DNA: TGCAGTGCGTGGACAGGGGAAGGTCAGCCCCAGCATTTT; CDR3 protein: CSAWTGEGQPQHF
D gene: -; J gene: TRBJ1-2; clone size: few; V gene: TRBV14; CDR3 DNA: TGTGCCAGCAGCCCCCGGTTGCAAGCTTATGGCTACACCTTC; CDR3 protein: CASSPRLQAYGYTF
D gene: -; J gene: TRBJ2-3; clone size: many; V gene: TRBV11-1; CDR3 DNA: TGTGCCAGCAGCTTAGCCTTACAGGGCACAGATACGCAGTATTTT; CDR3 protein: CASSLALQGTDTQYF
D gene: -; J gene: TRBJ2-3; clone size: -; V gene: TRBV20-1; CDR3 DNA: TGCAGTGCTAGTTGGCAGGCCCGCACAGATACGCAGTATTTT; CDR3 protein: CSASWQARTDTQYF
D gene: -; J gene: TRBJ2-3; clone size: -; V gene: TRBV29-1; CDR3 DNA: TGCAGCGTTGACAAAACAGATACGCAGTATTTT; CDR3 protein: CSVDKTDTQYF
D gene: -; J gene: TRBJ1-2; clone size: many; V gene: TRBV12-3/TRBV12-4; CDR3 DNA: TGTGCCAGCAGTTTAAGAGAAATAGGGGGCTACACCTTC; CDR3 protein: CASSLREIGGYTF
D gene: -; J gene: TRBJ2-2; clone size: -; V gene: TRBV5-4; CDR3 DNA: TGTGCCAGCAGCCCGCGGACTAATTTAGGAGCCGGGGAGCTGTTTTTT; CDR3 protein: CASSPRTNLGAGELFF
D gene: TRBD1; J gene: TRBJ1-1; clone size: few; V gene: TRBV29-1; CDR3 DNA: TGCAGCGCGAGAACAGGGGTTGCCACTGAAGCTTTCTTT; CDR3 protein: CSARTGVATEAFF
D gene: -; J gene: TRBJ2-1; clone size: few; V gene: TRBV12-3/TRBV12-4; CDR3 DNA: TGTGCCAGCAGTTTAGGGGGCCAGCAGTTCTTC; CDR3 protein: CASSLGGQQFF
D gene: TRBD1; J gene: TRBJ2-7; clone size: many; V gene: TRBV7-9; CDR3 DNA: TGTGCCAGCAGTATTGGACAGGTGCGTGAGCAGTACTTC; CDR3 protein: CASSIGQVREQYF
D gene: -; J gene: TRBJ2-3; clone size: many; V gene: TRBV9; CDR3 DNA: TGTGCCAGCAGCCCTGAGGACCTTACGCAGTATTTT; CDR3 protein: CASSPEDLTQYF
D gene: -; J gene: TRBJ2-3; clone size: many; V gene: TRBV5-5; CDR3 DNA: TGTGCCAGCAGCTTGGCCCCTCGCACAGATACGCAGTATTTT; CDR3 protein: CASSLAPRTDTQYF
D gene: -; J gene: TRBJ2-1; clone size: many; V gene: TRBV6-1; CDR3 DNA: TGTGCCAGCATTGTCACAGCGGGCTCCTACAATGAGCAGTTCTTC; CDR3 protein: CASIVTAGSYNEQFF
D gene: TRBD1; J gene: TRBJ2-7; clone size: many; V gene: TRBV2; CDR3 DNA: TGTGCCAGCAGGCCCCAGGGGGCGAGGGAGCAGTACTTC; CDR3 protein: CASRPQGAREQYF
D gene: -; J gene: TRBJ1-1; clone size: few; V gene: TRBV6-1; CDR3 DNA: TGTGCCAGCAGCCAGCTGGACACCAATGAAGCTTTCTTT; CDR3 protein: CASSQLDTNEAFF
D gene: TRBD1; J gene: TRBJ1-1; clone size: -; V gene: TRBV11-2; CDR3 DNA: TGTGCCAGCAGCCTCGACAGGGAGGGCACTGAAGCTTTCTTT; CDR3 protein: CASSLDREGTEAFF
D gene: -; J gene: TRBJ2-3; clone size: many; V gene: TRBV27; CDR3 DNA: TGTGCCAGCAGTTTATTCGGGGCGCGGTCAGATACGCAGTATTTT; CDR3 protein: CASSLFGARSDTQYF
D gene: -; J gene: TRBJ2-3; clone size: many; V gene: TRBV7-8; CDR3 DNA: TGTGCCAGCAGCTTGTTGCGGGAAAGGACAGATACGCAGTATTTT; CDR3 protein: CASSLLRERTDTQYF
D gene: -; J gene: TRBJ1-1; clone size: few; V gene: TRBV6-1; CDR3 DNA: TGTGCCAGCAGTCTTACAAGAGGGGCTTTCTTT; CDR3 protein: CASSLTRGAFF
D gene: TRBD2; J gene: TRBJ2-1; clone size: many; V gene: TRBV12-3/TRBV12-4; CDR3 DNA: TGTGCCAGCACCCTCGGTAGCGGGAGAGCATCCTACAATGAGCAGTTCTTC; CDR3 protein: CASTLGSGRASYNEQFF
D gene: TRBD1; J gene: TRBJ1-2; clone size: few; V gene: TRBV30; CDR3 DNA: TGTGCCTGGGCGGGGGGAGGGGGCGCGAGAGGATATGGCTACACCTTC; CDR3 protein: CAWAGGGGARGYGYTF
D gene: -; J gene: TRBJ2-2; clone size: few; V gene: TRBV15; CDR3 DNA: TGTGCCACCAGCAGAGGCCGCCGGGACCCATTATACACCGGGGAGCTGTTTTTT; CDR3 protein: CATSRGRRDPLYTGELFF
D gene: -; J gene: TRBJ2-1; clone size: many; V gene: TRBV14; CDR3 DNA: TGTGCCAGCAGCCAAGAGTTCGGGAATGAGCAGTTCTTC; CDR3 protein: CASSQEFGNEQFF
D gene: TRBD2; J gene: TRBJ2-1; clone size: few; V gene: TRBV10-3; CDR3 DNA: TGTGCCATCAGTGACACTAGCGGTTACAATGAGCAGTTCTTC; CDR3 protein: CAISDTSGYNEQFF
D gene: TRBD2; J gene: TRBJ2-4; clone size: few; V gene: TRBV20-1; CDR3 DNA: TGCAGTGCTAGTGGGCGACTAGCGGGAGGGAACATTCAGTACTTC; CDR3 protein: CSASGRLAGGNIQYF
D gene: -; J gene: TRBJ2-1; clone size: -; V gene: TRBV5-1; CDR3 DNA: TGCGCCAGCAGCACACAAAGGAATGAGCAGTTCTTC; CDR3 protein: CASSTQRNEQFF
D gene: TRBD1; J gene: TRBJ1-1; clone size: many; V gene: TRBV15; CDR3 DNA: TGTGCCACCAGCAGAGACAGGGGGGACACTGAAGCTTTCTTT; CDR3 protein: CATSRDRGDTEAFF
D gene: TRBD2; J gene: TRBJ2-1; clone size: few; V gene: TRBV20-1; CDR3 DNA: TGCAGTGCTAGAGATGCCTCTGGGGGGAGCCGGGGGGGCAATGAGCAGTTCTTC; CDR3 protein: CSARDASGGSRGGNEQFF
D gene: -; J gene: TRBJ1-2; clone size: many; V gene: TRBV7-8; CDR3 DNA: TGTGCCAGCAGCTTAGAACAGGGAGCTAACTATGGCTACACCTTC; CDR3 protein: CASSLEQGANYGYTF
D gene: TRBD1; J gene: TRBJ2-1; clone size: many; V gene: TRBV11-2; CDR3 DNA: TGTGCCAGCAGCCGGGGACAGGACGCTTACAATGAGCAGTTCTTC; CDR3 protein: CASSRGQDAYNEQFF
D gene: -; J gene: TRBJ2-7; clone size: many; V gene: TRBV12-3/TRBV12-4; CDR3 DNA: TGTGCCAGCAGTTTGGGCAGAGGAGCCTACGAGCAGTACTTC; CDR3 protein: CASSLGRGAYEQYF
D gene: TRBD1; J gene: TRBJ2-5; clone size: many; V gene: TRBV2; CDR3 DNA: TGTGCCAGCACTACAGGGGAAGAGACCCAGTACTTC; CDR3 protein: CASTTGEETQYF
D gene: TRBD1; J gene: TRBJ2-5; clone size: few; V gene: TRBV10-1; CDR3 DNA: TGCGCCAGCAGTGAGTCGGGGACAGAAGAGACCCAGTACTTC; CDR3 protein: CASSESGTEETQYF
D gene: TRBD2; J gene: TRBJ2-3; clone size: -; V gene: TRBV4-1; CDR3 DNA: TGCGCCAGCAGCCATGCTAGCGGGAGGGCCTTCACAGATACGCAGTATTTT; CDR3 protein: CASSHASGRAFTDTQYF
D gene: TRBD1; J gene: TRBJ2-7; clone size: many; V gene: TRBV3-1; CDR3 DNA: TGTGCCAGCAGCCACCCAGACAGGGCCTACGAGCAGTACTTC; CDR3 protein: CASSHPDRAYEQYF
D gene: TRBD2; J gene: TRBJ2-7; clone size: -; V gene: TRBV4-2; CDR3 DNA: TGTGCCAGCAGCCAAGGACTAGCGGGAGGGCCTGGAACCTACGAGCAGTACTTC; CDR3 protein: CASSQGLAGGPGTYEQYF
D gene: -; J gene: TRBJ2-2; clone size: few; V gene: TRBV29-1; CDR3 DNA: TGCAGCGCGGACAAGGCTGACGGGGAGCTGTTTTTT; CDR3 protein: CSADKADGELFF
D gene: -; J gene: TRBJ2-1; clone size: many; V gene: TRBV5-1; CDR3 DNA: TGCGCGTGTGGGGGAAGCTCCTACAATGAGCAGTTCTTC; CDR3 protein: CACGGSSYNEQFF
D gene: -; J gene: TRBJ1-2; clone size: many; V gene: TRBV5-1; CDR3 DNA: TGCGCCAGCAGCTTCGGGACGTACGGTGGCTACACCTTC; CDR3 protein: CASSFGTYGGYTF
D gene: TRBD2; J gene: TRBJ2-1; clone size: many; V gene: TRBV6-1; CDR3 DNA: TGTGCCAGCAGAAGGACTAGCGGGAGGTATCCCTACAATGAGCAGTTCTTC; CDR3 protein: CASRRTSGRYPYNEQFF
D gene: TRBD1; J gene: TRBJ2-2; clone size: many; V gene: TRBV2; CDR3 DNA: TGTGCCAGCAGTCAACAGGGGGCCACCGGGGAGCTGTTTTTT; CDR3 protein: CASSQQGATGELFF
D gene: -; J gene: TRBJ2-2; clone size: many; V gene: TRBV6-1; CDR3 DNA: TGTGCCAGCAGACCGGGACAAACTATCACCGGGGAGCTGTTTTTT; CDR3 protein: CASRPGQTITGELFF
D gene: -; J gene: TRBJ2-7; clone size: -; V gene: TRBV27; CDR3 DNA: TGTGCCAGCAGTTCCTTAAAGGAGCAGTACTTC; CDR3 protein: CASSSLKEQYF
D gene: -; J gene: TRBJ2-6; clone size: -; V gene: TRBV5-5; CDR3 DNA: TGTGCCAGCAGCGATGAGAGGACCAGGACTGGGGCCAACGTCCTGACTTTC; CDR3 protein: CASSDERTRTGANVLTF